Listed below are T cell receptor beta chains from one sample, sequenced in a study of a mutant IDH1 vaccine in newly diagnosed glioma. Only in-frame clones appear in the TCRdb table, and some are missing; sequencing was by immunoSEQ multiplex PCR. The sample consists of about 32,000 clones, almost 85% of them appearing once. This specimen was PBMCs, taken from a glioma patient treated with radiotherapy, temozolomide or both. These receptors all stem from a man aged 25-40 years with glioma. The CDR3 runs from the conserved cysteine through the conserved F or W. The D gene is left open where the match is weak. Clone sizes are given selectively: once, few, many, or a class where the clone is expanded.

CDR3 protein	CDR3 DNA	J gene	clone size	V gene	D gene
CASSQDLGVNTEAFF	TGCGCCAGCAGCCAAGACCTGGGGGTGAACACTGAAGCTTTCTTT	TRBJ1-1	-	TRBV4-3	-
CASSLTFNSPLHF	TGCGCCAGCAGTTTGACCTTTAATTCACCCCTCCACTTT	TRBJ1-6	-	TRBV5-1	-
CASSESNRDTEAFF	TGCGCCAGCAGTGAATCCAACAGGGACACTGAAGCTTTCTTT	TRBJ1-1	few	TRBV10-2	-
CASSEGARVGGGDEQFF	TGTGCCAGCAGTGAAGGGGCAAGGGTGGGGGGCGGCGATGAGCAGTTCTTC	TRBJ2-1	-	TRBV2	-
CASSLGTGSYEQYF	TGTGCCAGCAGTCTTGGGACTGGAAGCTACGAGCAGTACTTC	TRBJ2-7	-	TRBV27	-
CASSIKGRDSNQPQHF	TGTGCCAGTAGTATTAAGGGGAGAGATAGCAATCAGCCCCAGCATTTT	TRBJ1-5	-	TRBV19	-
CASSEGGVTDTQYF	TGCGCCAGCAGTGAAGGGGGAGTAACAGATACGCAGTATTTT	TRBJ2-3	-	TRBV10-1	-
CASSLVPAGDNSPLHF	TGTGCCAGTAGTTTGGTGCCGGCAGGGGATAATTCACCCCTCCACTTT	TRBJ1-6	-	TRBV19	-
CSVMAPGGANVLTF	TGCAGCGTCATGGCCCCCGGTGGGGCCAACGTCCTGACTTTC	TRBJ2-6	-	TRBV29-1	-
CASPGGGALPGTDTQYF	TGTGCCAGCCCTGGGGGGGGTGCCCTGCCAGGCACAGATACGCAGTATTTT	TRBJ2-3	-	TRBV7-3	TRBD2
CAWRPGQANYGYTF	TGTGCCTGGAGGCCGGGACAGGCTAACTATGGCTACACCTTC	TRBJ1-2	-	TRBV30	TRBD1
CASSDQTRRNTEAFF	TGTGCCAGTAGTGACCAGACGAGACGGAACACTGAAGCTTTCTTT	TRBJ1-1	few	TRBV19	-
CASSPRFSGELFF	TGTGCCAGCAGTCCCAGGTTTTCAGGGGAGCTGTTTTTT	TRBJ2-2	-	TRBV27	-
CAWSFPDRGTNSPLHF	TGTGCCTGGAGTTTCCCGGACAGGGGGACTAATTCACCCCTCCACTTT	TRBJ1-6	-	TRBV30	TRBD1
CASSQDPGKVGYTF	TGCGCCAGCAGCCAAGATCCGGGGAAAGTTGGCTACACCTTC	TRBJ1-2	-	TRBV4-1	-
CASSSDRGAEAFF	TGTGCCAGCAGCTCCGACAGGGGCGCTGAAGCTTTCTTT	TRBJ1-1	-	TRBV6-5	TRBD1
CASSSRDSNQPQHF	TGTGCCAGCAGTTCCCGGGACAGCAATCAGCCCCAGCATTTT	TRBJ1-5	-	TRBV27	-
CASSVDGDWSDTQYF	TGTGCCAGCAGCGTCGATGGGGACTGGTCAGATACGCAGTATTTT	TRBJ2-3	-	TRBV9	-
CASSLDAQLQETQYF	TGTGCCAGCAGCTTAGATGCCCAGCTGCAAGAGACCCAGTACTTC	TRBJ2-5	-	TRBV7-2	-
CASSQGQGPSYEQYF	TGCGCCAGCAGCCAGGGACAGGGGCCTTCCTACGAGCAGTACTTC	TRBJ2-7	-	TRBV4-3	TRBD1
CASSGHVGQSYNEQFF	TGTGCCAGTAGTGGACACGTGGGCCAGAGTTACAATGAGCAGTTCTTC	TRBJ2-1	-	TRBV19	-
CASSYGGFLGEEAFF	TGTGCCAGCAGTTATGGGGGCTTTTTAGGTGAGGAAGCTTTCTTT	TRBJ1-1	-	TRBV6-5	-
CASSEARTGAGEQFF	TGTGCCAGCAGTGAAGCCCGGACAGGGGCGGGTGAGCAGTTCTTC	TRBJ2-1	-	TRBV2	TRBD1
CASSLAIAGGPMAFF	TGTGCCAGCAGCTTAGCGATAGCAGGGGGCCCAATGGCTTTCTTT	TRBJ1-1	-	TRBV7-8	TRBD1
CATSRDDGGLYAISGANVLTF	TGTGCCACCAGCAGAGATGACGGAGGACTCTATGCTATCTCTGGGGCCAACGTCCTGACTTTC	TRBJ2-6	-	TRBV15	-
CASSLERGSYEQYF	TGTGCCAGCAGCTTGGAAAGAGGGTCCTACGAGCAGTACTTC	TRBJ2-7	once	TRBV5-4	-
CASSTARVTDTQYF	TGTGCCAGCAGTACGGCTAGGGTCACAGATACGCAGTATTTT	TRBJ2-3	-	TRBV6-1	-
CASSLQDSSGNTIYF	TGTGCCAGCAGCTTACAGGACAGCTCTGGAAACACCATATATTTT	TRBJ1-3	-	TRBV13	-
CASSVNRAYEQYF	TGTGCCAGCAGTGTCAACAGAGCCTACGAGCAGTACTTC	TRBJ2-7	-	TRBV6-1	-
CASSLGDNEQFF	TGTGCCAGCAGCTTGGGGGACAATGAGCAGTTCTTC	TRBJ2-1	-	TRBV5-6	-
CASSEGLAALSYEQYF	TGTGCCAGCAGCGAGGGACTAGCGGCCCTCTCCTACGAGCAGTACTTC	TRBJ2-7	-	TRBV5-4	TRBD2
CASSLGGGSYEQYF	TGTGCCAGCAGCTTAGGCGGAGGCTCCTACGAGCAGTACTTC	TRBJ2-7	-	TRBV7-6	-
CASSLYGGGTEAFF	TGCGCCAGCAGCTTGTATGGGGGCGGCACTGAAGCTTTCTTT	TRBJ1-1	-	TRBV5-1	-
CSVVGTGGPNEQFF	TGCAGCGTTGTCGGAACGGGAGGGCCCAATGAGCAGTTCTTC	TRBJ2-1	once	TRBV29-1	TRBD2
CASSDEAGVGGNTIYF	TGTGCCAGCAGTGACGAGGCGGGGGTCGGTGGAAACACCATATATTTT	TRBJ1-3	-	TRBV6-1	-
CASSLDSATGELFF	TGTGCCAGCAGCCTTGACAGTGCCACCGGGGAGCTGTTTTTT	TRBJ2-2	-	TRBV5-4	-
CAWSPETVTGYTF	TGTGCCTGGAGCCCAGAGACGGTGACCGGCTACACCTTC	TRBJ1-2	-	TRBV30	-
CASSLWGTRGEQYF	TGTGCCAGCAGTTTATGGGGGACTAGGGGTGAGCAGTACTTC	TRBJ2-7	-	TRBV27	TRBD2
CAWRVGLADYNEQFF	TGTGCCTGGAGGGTGGGACTAGCGGATTACAATGAGCAGTTCTTC	TRBJ2-1	-	TRBV30	TRBD2
CASSVWGREQFF	TGTGCCAGTTCTGTCTGGGGGCGTGAGCAGTTCTTC	TRBJ2-1	-	TRBV6-1	-
CASSSIGAGGGEQFF	TGTGCCAGCAGTTCCATCGGGGCAGGGGGCGGTGAGCAGTTCTTC	TRBJ2-1	few	TRBV6-5	TRBD1
CAWSVTGTGELFF	TGTGCCTGGAGTGTAACCGGCACCGGGGAGCTGTTTTTT	TRBJ2-2	-	TRBV30	-
CASSESGLGTQYF	TGTGCCAGCAGTGAATCAGGGCTTGGGACCCAGTACTTC	TRBJ2-5	-	TRBV6-1	-
CAWSHRGGYTF	TGTGCCTGGAGCCACAGGGGTGGCTACACCTTC	TRBJ1-2	few	TRBV30	TRBD1
CASSPGTVNQPQHF	TGTGCCAGCAGCCCTGGGACAGTCAATCAGCCCCAGCATTTT	TRBJ1-5	-	TRBV9	TRBD1
CASSFHAPSGGAVEQYF	TGTGCCAGCAGCTTCCATGCACCTAGCGGGGGGGCGGTCGAGCAGTACTTC	TRBJ2-7	-	TRBV7-9	TRBD2
CASRSSTSGYNEQFF	TGCGCCAGCAGATCCTCGACTAGCGGCTACAATGAGCAGTTCTTC	TRBJ2-1	-	TRBV5-1	TRBD2
CASSSPRLVAASNEQFF	TGTGCCAGCAGCTCGCCGCGGTTGGTAGCGGCTAGCAATGAGCAGTTCTTC	TRBJ2-1	-	TRBV7-8	-
CASSLAIAGGPETQYF	TGCGCCAGCAGCTTGGCAATAGCGGGGGGGCCAGAGACCCAGTACTTC	TRBJ2-5	-	TRBV5-1	TRBD2
CASSYTSGYNEQFF	TGTGCCAGCAGTTATACTAGCGGTTACAATGAGCAGTTCTTC	TRBJ2-1	-	TRBV6-5	TRBD2
CASRPRRYLREGPYEQYF	TGTGCCAGCAGACCACGACGGTATCTGCGGGAGGGCCCCTACGAGCAGTACTTC	TRBJ2-7	-	TRBV13	TRBD2
CATTVGAAGDSPLHF	TGTGCCACCACGGTCGGGGCAGCAGGGGATTCACCCCTCCACTTT	TRBJ1-6	few	TRBV6-5	-
CAWTQSGIFHEQYF	TGTGCCTGGACCCAATCTGGGATCTTTCACGAGCAGTACTTC	TRBJ2-7	-	TRBV30	-
CASSSPYEQYF	TGTGCCAGCAGCAGCCCCTACGAGCAGTACTTC	TRBJ2-7	-	TRBV6-5	-
CASSQDIPDTQYF	TGTGCCAGCAGCCAGGATATTCCGGATACGCAGTATTTT	TRBJ2-3	-	TRBV7-2	-
CASSEGQVNEKLFF	TGTGCCAGCAGCGAGGGACAGGTTAATGAAAAACTGTTTTTT	TRBJ1-4	-	TRBV9	TRBD1
CASKTGQGNQPQHF	TGTGCCAGCAAGACAGGGCAGGGGAATCAGCCCCAGCATTTT	TRBJ1-5	few	TRBV27	TRBD1
CASSGKGGPQETQYF	TGTGCCAGTTCGGGGAAGGGGGGCCCTCAAGAGACCCAGTACTTC	TRBJ2-5	-	TRBV2	-